This note documents a single T cell receptor beta chain sequence. Its cognate antigen has yet to be identified. One base away there is no much larger clone; base qualities are not given. Library preparation employed RT-PCR. Sequencing relied on an Illumina HiSeq 2500. TCRdb applied fastp at Q25 and MiXCR to the public reads, then kept only in-frame beta chains. Entries that share a CDR3 protein sequence are merged under the most common genes and DNA. Within this sample are a few hundred thousand distinct CDR3 sequences, with 21% of them counted one time only. The ten largest clonotypes hold more than 8.5% of the sample. The CDR3, from cysteine to phenylalanine, totals 16 residues. Just CDR3 DNA is preserved here, 48 bases in frame from base 1. CDR1 and CDR2 were assigned from the germline V gene as SGHAT and FQNNGV. V and J are truncated by 0 bases and 0 bases respectively, leaving an intervening sequence of 12 bases.

This record comes from a study of response to subunit inactivated influenza vaccine (dated by TCRdb to the late 2010s). Some background on the complete study: Deep quantitative T cell receptor repertoire profiling was used in the study to track responses to a trivalent subunit inactivated influenza vaccine.

On the study overall, not on this receptor specifically: It was suggested by the authors that each seasonal influenza vaccination may recruit only a limited number of new T cells.

Specimen: PBMCs from blood, collected approximately 20 months after vaccination. This TCR derives from a man aged 50-75 years who received an inactivated influenza vaccine. Donor details come from another sample of the same person, matched by shared clones. This chain joins TRBV11-2 to TRBJ2-7; the D gene cannot be named for sure. The CDR3 protein sequence reads: CASSLDLLFSSYEQYF. In nucleotide form, the sequence is TGTGCCAGCAGCTTAGATCTACTTTTCAGCTCCTACGAGCAGTACTTC.